This T cell receptor (beta chain) was retrieved from a study of T cell responses to AZD1222 COVID-19 vaccine. Study-level information: Second doses that came at about 4 or about 12 weeks were put together.

Profiled with immunoSEQ multiplex PCR; TCRdb holds only in-frame clones, not every one. Among roughly 140,000 clones listed, 85% to 95% were seen once. The CDR3 covers 17 residues. Trimming shortened V by 0 bases and J by 0 bases, and 13 bases separated the two germline ends. Germline assignment: CDR1 SGDLS and CDR2 YYNGEE. Turning to this clone: Its antigen remains unidentified.

Study-level findings and limits: An increase in Spike-specific TCR breadth and depth was observed after two AZD1222 doses.

The chain employs TRBV9 and TRBJ2-1; weak D call: TRBD2 (6 bases). This sequence originates from an adult in good health. The sequences come from peripheral blood, collected on day 0 of AZD1222 vaccination. In nucleotides, the CDR3 is TGTGCCAGCAGCGTAGCTCCGGGGGAGAGCTCCTACAATGAGCAGTTCTTC. Its translation: CASSVAPGESSYNEQFF.